This record looks at one TCR beta chain sequence and its context. Its antigen is undetermined. This CDR3 region has 15 residues. V lost 6 bases, J lost 2 bases, and 15 bases lay in between. CDR1 PRHDT and CDR2 FYEKMQ come from the germline V gene (reference sequence). Profiling relied on immunoSEQ multiplex PCR, and the TCRdb table lists in-frame clones only, not all of them. The data show hundreds of thousands of clones, with around nine tenths seen just once and less than 15% held by the top ten. These data belong to a study of Ad26.COV2.S vaccination and SARS-CoV-2 variants. Study-wide context: Into the muscle, Ad26.COV2.S was dosed once or twice, 56 days apart. Findings and limits, study-wide: Compared with placebo recipients, vaccine recipients had higher spike-specific TCR breadth. A substantial breadth of spike-specific CD8+ and CD4+ T cell responses after vaccination has been reported.

The treatment here: roughly 19 received Ad26.COV2.S at low or high dose, single or two shots; about 5 received placebo; per-sample allocation not given. Collection of samples fell on day 63 after the first vaccine or placebo injection. This specimen was peripheral blood, taken in a trial of Ad26.COV2.S vaccine versus placebo. V and J are TRBV13 and TRBJ2-3, with D possibly matching TRBD2 (6 bases). This receptor was taken from a person aged 18-60 years who received the Ad26.COV2.S COVID-19 vaccine or a placebo. CDR3 coding DNA: TGTGCCAGCAGAGCCGGGACTGCCCACACAGATACGCAGTATTTT. It translates to CASRAGTAHTDTQYF.